This T cell receptor (beta chain) is drawn from a study of PD-1 blockade in classical Hodgkin lymphoma. Study overall: The nivolumab dose that patients received was 3 mg/kg, given intravenously every 2 weeks. Overall study results and limits: With respect to the repertoire differences, their causes, possibly disease activity or prior therapy, remain undefined. A reduction in baseline TCR diversity was reportedly seen in newly diagnosed patients relative to healthy donors.

V lost 5 bases to trimming and J lost 10 bases, with 17 bases between them. CDR1 and CDR2 from the germline V gene are SNHLY and FYNNEI. This CDR3 region has 13 residues. Each of the patients experienced relapse following autologous stem cell transplantation, and their brentuximab vedotin exposure differed. Complete response, partial response or progressive disease was each patient's best response. Only in-frame clones appear in the TCRdb table, and some are missing; sequencing was by immunoSEQ multiplex PCR. The sample holds approximately 80,000 clones, roughly nine tenths seen once. On this clone: The antigen is not known.

The chain combines TRBV2 with TRBJ1-2, with no clear D. The sample consisted of peripheral blood mononuclear cells (PBMCs), taken at baseline. The source is a human donor with classical Hodgkin lymphoma. The CDR3 DNA follows: TGTGCCAGCAGTACTCCGGGTCTCATATACTACACCTTC. Translating it yields CASSTPGLIYYTF.